This section outlines one T cell receptor beta chain sequence together with its context. No antigen is known for it. This sample is drawn from a study of cytomegalovirus exposure and HLA in healthy donors. In the PCR, 60 Vbeta and 13 Jbeta primers were used. Here immunoSEQ multiplex PCR was the method, and the copy in TCRdb shows in-frame clones only, minus some. The table shows 140,000 to 150,000 clones, with 70% to 85% occurring only once. Study outcomes and limitations: An assumption of roughly uniform sequencing depth across donors underlay the presence/absence analyses. A list of approximately 150 TCR beta chains associated with cytomegalovirus was given. Later analysis associated a missense DCLRE1C variant with TCR beta V- and J-gene trimming.

The TCR comes from a woman aged 60-70 years in good health and CMV-seropositive. The sequenced sample consisted of PBMCs.

The CDR3 bases are TGTGCCACCAGCAGGGTGGGACAGGGTGATGAAAAACTGTTTTTT. Its protein is CATSRVGQGDEKLFF. The chain links TRBV15 to TRBJ1-4, with 9 bases fitting TRBD1. This CDR3 region has 15 residues. In germline, CDR1 is LNHNV, CDR2 YYDKDF (reference sequence). V gave up 3 bases and J gave up 6 bases; unmatched junction bases: 5.